Listed below are T cell receptor beta chains from one sample, sequenced in a study of regulatory T cells in long-lasting Graves disease. A single record per CDR3 protein comes from TCRdb applying MiXCR to the multiplex PCR reads. The sample lists more than 350,000 distinct CDR3 sequences, about 15% seen once, with 16% in the top ten. This same sample was also taken into another study, of T cells in Graves' hyperthyroidism and ophthalmopathy.

The sample was peripheral blood mononuclear cells (PBMCs), taken at new diagnosis, from a patient treated with antithyroid drugs. The receptors derive from a woman between 25 and 40 years old with Graves disease. The CDR3 runs from the conserved cysteine through the conserved F or W. Each record gives: clone size, J gene, D gene, V gene, CDR3 protein, CDR3 DNA. D genes are given only for firm matches. Clone sizes are given selectively: once, few, many, or a class where the clone is expanded.

clone_size: many; j_call: TRBJ2-7; d_call: NA; v_call: TRBV30; cdr3_aa: CAWSTADEQYF; cdr3_nt: TGTGCCTGGAGCACGGCGGACGAGCAGTACTTC
clone_size: few; j_call: TRBJ2-1; d_call: NA; v_call: TRBV24-1; cdr3_aa: CATSDSRTNNEQFF; cdr3_nt: TGTGCCACCAGTGATTCCAGGACCAACAATGAGCAGTTCTTC
clone_size: few; j_call: TRBJ1-3; d_call: NA; v_call: TRBV9; cdr3_aa: CASSVEGVGNTIYF; cdr3_nt: TGTGCCAGCAGCGTGGAAGGGGTGGGAAACACCATATATTTT
clone_size: many; j_call: TRBJ2-1; d_call: TRBD1; v_call: TRBV24-1; cdr3_aa: CATSDPTSGTGSHEQFF; cdr3_nt: TGTGCCACCAGTGACCCAACGAGCGGGACAGGGTCTCATGAGCAGTTCTTC
clone_size: few; j_call: TRBJ2-3; d_call: NA; v_call: TRBV7-2; cdr3_aa: CASSLEPGKSTDTQYF; cdr3_nt: TGTGCCAGCAGCTTAGAGCCGGGAAAGAGCACAGATACGCAGTATTTT
clone_size: many; j_call: TRBJ2-5; d_call: NA; v_call: TRBV6-1; cdr3_aa: CASSRPGAGEETQYF; cdr3_nt: TGTGCCAGCAGTCGACCTGGGGCAGGGGAGGAGACCCAGTACTTC
clone_size: few; j_call: TRBJ1-4; d_call: TRBD1; v_call: TRBV5-1; cdr3_aa: CASSLRTGEEKLFF; cdr3_nt: TGCGCCAGCAGCCTACGGACAGGGGAGGAAAAACTGTTTTTT
clone_size: NA; j_call: TRBJ2-3; d_call: NA; v_call: TRBV12-3/TRBV12-4; cdr3_aa: CASSLNRVVPDTQYF; cdr3_nt: TGTGCCAGCAGTTTGAACAGGGTAGTCCCAGATACGCAGTATTTT
clone_size: many; j_call: TRBJ2-3; d_call: TRBD2; v_call: TRBV30; cdr3_aa: CAWSPSHWREDRDTQYF; cdr3_nt: TGTGCCTGGAGTCCTAGCCATTGGCGGGAGGATCGAGATACGCAGTATTTT
clone_size: many; j_call: TRBJ2-7; d_call: TRBD2; v_call: TRBV24-1; cdr3_aa: CATSDPGLAGSEQYF; cdr3_nt: TGTGCCACCAGTGATCCGGGACTAGCGGGATCCGAGCAGTACTTC
clone_size: few; j_call: TRBJ2-7; d_call: NA; v_call: TRBV15; cdr3_aa: CATSGRLESYEQYF; cdr3_nt: TGTGCCACCAGCGGCCGACTAGAGAGCTACGAGCAGTACTTC
clone_size: many; j_call: TRBJ2-1; d_call: TRBD2; v_call: TRBV15; cdr3_aa: CATSSRLAGDNEQFF; cdr3_nt: TGTGCCACCAGCTCGCGACTAGCGGGAGACAATGAGCAGTTCTTC
clone_size: few; j_call: TRBJ2-1; d_call: NA; v_call: TRBV7-8; cdr3_aa: CASSPQTWGDEQFF; cdr3_nt: TGTGCCAGCAGCCCGCAGACATGGGGGGATGAGCAGTTCTTC
clone_size: many; j_call: TRBJ2-4; d_call: TRBD1; v_call: TRBV11-2; cdr3_aa: CASSLYRGRGAKNIQYF; cdr3_nt: TGTGCCAGCAGCCTCTACAGGGGGCGCGGAGCCAAAAACATTCAGTACTTC
clone_size: NA; j_call: TRBJ2-3; d_call: TRBD1; v_call: TRBV6-5; cdr3_aa: CASSYSGQTDTQYF; cdr3_nt: TGTGCCAGCAGTTACTCGGGACAGACAGATACGCAGTATTTT
clone_size: NA; j_call: TRBJ2-1; d_call: NA; v_call: TRBV12-5; cdr3_aa: CASGLVLRTAGTNEQFF; cdr3_nt: TGTGCTAGTGGTTTGGTACTCAGGACGGCGGGAACCAATGAGCAGTTCTTC
clone_size: few; j_call: TRBJ1-1; d_call: NA; v_call: TRBV24-1; cdr3_aa: CATSDLPSTEAFF; cdr3_nt: TGTGCCACCAGTGACCTCCCAAGTACTGAAGCTTTCTTT
clone_size: many; j_call: TRBJ2-5; d_call: NA; v_call: TRBV2; cdr3_aa: CASTGTPYQETQYF; cdr3_nt: TGTGCCAGCACCGGGACACCGTACCAAGAGACCCAGTACTTC
clone_size: few; j_call: TRBJ2-1; d_call: NA; v_call: TRBV2; cdr3_aa: CASGRTRIPMEQFF; cdr3_nt: TGTGCCAGCGGGAGGACAAGAATCCCAATGGAGCAGTTCTTC
clone_size: NA; j_call: TRBJ2-2; d_call: NA; v_call: TRBV19; cdr3_aa: CATLGRYTGELFF; cdr3_nt: TGTGCCACTCTCGGGAGATACACCGGGGAGCTGTTTTTT
clone_size: few; j_call: TRBJ2-1; d_call: TRBD2; v_call: TRBV27; cdr3_aa: CASKSLAGWGAYNEQFF; cdr3_nt: TGTGCCAGCAAGAGTCTAGCGGGTTGGGGGGCCTACAATGAGCAGTTCTTC
clone_size: many; j_call: TRBJ1-1; d_call: NA; v_call: TRBV24-1; cdr3_aa: CATSEVRGAEAFF; cdr3_nt: TGTGCCACCAGTGAAGTGCGGGGAGCTGAAGCTTTCTTT
clone_size: NA; j_call: TRBJ2-7; d_call: NA; v_call: TRBV27; cdr3_aa: CASSLKTFSYEQYF; cdr3_nt: TGTGCCAGCAGTTTAAAGACCTTTTCCTACGAGCAGTACTTC
clone_size: NA; j_call: TRBJ2-7; d_call: NA; v_call: TRBV19; cdr3_aa: CASSIEASDYEQYF; cdr3_nt: TGTGCCAGTAGTATAGAGGCCAGTGACTACGAGCAGTACTTC
clone_size: NA; j_call: TRBJ2-1; d_call: TRBD2; v_call: TRBV5-5; cdr3_aa: CASSFSVAGAYNEQFF; cdr3_nt: TGTGCCAGCAGCTTCTCGGTAGCGGGAGCCTACAATGAGCAGTTCTTC
clone_size: few; j_call: TRBJ2-3; d_call: NA; v_call: TRBV24-1; cdr3_aa: CATSDFGSAAQYF; cdr3_nt: TGTGCCACCAGTGATTTCGGGAGCGCGGCGCAGTATTTT
clone_size: NA; j_call: TRBJ2-1; d_call: NA; v_call: TRBV6-2/TRBV6-3; cdr3_aa: CASSLRPGISNEQFF; cdr3_nt: TGTGCCAGCAGCCTTCGGCCCGGGATAAGCAATGAGCAGTTCTTC
clone_size: many; j_call: TRBJ1-2; d_call: TRBD1; v_call: TRBV5-1; cdr3_aa: CASRAGQPDSNYGYTF; cdr3_nt: TGCGCCAGCAGGGCGGGACAGCCAGACTCTAACTATGGCTACACCTTC
clone_size: many; j_call: TRBJ2-1; d_call: NA; v_call: TRBV12-3/TRBV12-4; cdr3_aa: CASGLNNEQFF; cdr3_nt: TGTGCCAGCGGCCTGAACAATGAGCAGTTCTTC
clone_size: many; j_call: TRBJ1-1; d_call: TRBD1; v_call: TRBV28; cdr3_aa: CASSRGGTGHQGTEAFF; cdr3_nt: TGTGCCAGCAGCCGGGGGGGGACAGGGCATCAAGGCACTGAAGCTTTCTTT
clone_size: many; j_call: TRBJ2-5; d_call: TRBD2; v_call: TRBV7-3; cdr3_aa: CASSETSGRQETQYF; cdr3_nt: TGTGCCAGCAGCGAGACTAGCGGGAGACAAGAGACCCAGTACTTC
clone_size: many; j_call: TRBJ1-1; d_call: NA; v_call: TRBV3-1; cdr3_aa: CASSQDRHRKGAFF; cdr3_nt: TGTGCCAGCAGCCAAGATCGCCACCGAAAGGGAGCTTTCTTT
clone_size: many; j_call: TRBJ2-7; d_call: TRBD1; v_call: TRBV5-6; cdr3_aa: CASSLGSGGIGEQYF; cdr3_nt: TGTGCCAGCAGCTTGGGGTCAGGGGGAATTGGCGAGCAGTACTTC
clone_size: NA; j_call: TRBJ2-3; d_call: NA; v_call: TRBV6-4; cdr3_aa: CASSVDLYDTQYF; cdr3_nt: TGTGCCAGCAGTGTGGACCTTTACGATACGCAGTATTTT
clone_size: NA; j_call: TRBJ2-1; d_call: NA; v_call: TRBV4-1; cdr3_aa: CASSQPLRTNEQFF; cdr3_nt: TGCGCCAGCAGCCAACCTCTTAGAACCAATGAGCAGTTCTTC
clone_size: NA; j_call: TRBJ2-1; d_call: TRBD2; v_call: TRBV24-1; cdr3_aa: CATSRRLAGGGDYNEQFF; cdr3_nt: TGTGCCACCAGCAGAAGACTAGCGGGAGGAGGGGACTACAATGAGCAGTTCTTC
clone_size: many; j_call: TRBJ1-1; d_call: NA; v_call: TRBV2; cdr3_aa: CASTGSTEAFF; cdr3_nt: TGTGCCAGTACAGGGTCCACTGAAGCTTTCTTT
clone_size: many; j_call: TRBJ2-1; d_call: TRBD2; v_call: TRBV2; cdr3_aa: CASSTPGTSYNEQFF; cdr3_nt: TGTGCCAGCAGCACTCCCGGGACTAGCTACAATGAGCAGTTCTTC
clone_size: once; j_call: TRBJ2-2; d_call: TRBD2; v_call: TRBV6-5; cdr3_aa: CASSWDYANTGELFF; cdr3_nt: TGTGCCAGCAGTTGGGACTACGCGAACACCGGGGAGCTGTTTTTT
clone_size: few; j_call: TRBJ1-1; d_call: TRBD1; v_call: TRBV10-1; cdr3_aa: CASSAGTGGTEAFF; cdr3_nt: TGCGCCAGCAGTGCCGGGACAGGGGGCACTGAAGCTTTCTTT
clone_size: many; j_call: TRBJ1-2; d_call: NA; v_call: TRBV30; cdr3_aa: CAWSRQAQGYTF; cdr3_nt: TGTGCCTGGAGCCGACAGGCTCAAGGCTACACCTTC
clone_size: many; j_call: TRBJ2-7; d_call: NA; v_call: TRBV28; cdr3_aa: CASTPLDRDEQYF; cdr3_nt: TGTGCCAGCACACCTTTGGACAGAGACGAGCAGTACTTC
clone_size: many; j_call: TRBJ2-7; d_call: NA; v_call: TRBV3-1; cdr3_aa: CASSPTRDPYYEQYF; cdr3_nt: TGTGCCAGCAGCCCGACCCGGGACCCCTACTACGAGCAGTACTTC
clone_size: few; j_call: TRBJ1-6; d_call: NA; v_call: TRBV20-1; cdr3_aa: CSARRGQGRRDSPLHF; cdr3_nt: TGCAGTGCTAGAAGGGGTCAGGGGAGGCGTGATTCACCCCTCCACTTT
clone_size: many; j_call: TRBJ2-1; d_call: NA; v_call: TRBV20-1; cdr3_aa: CSARPTNEQFF; cdr3_nt: TGCAGTGCTAGACCGACCAATGAGCAGTTCTTC
clone_size: NA; j_call: TRBJ2-6; d_call: TRBD1; v_call: TRBV19; cdr3_aa: CASRITGAGANVLTF; cdr3_nt: TGTGCCAGTAGAATTACAGGGGCTGGGGCCAACGTCCTGACTTTC
clone_size: NA; j_call: TRBJ2-7; d_call: TRBD1; v_call: TRBV25-1; cdr3_aa: CASSQTGSHEQYF; cdr3_nt: TGTGCCAGCAGTCAGACAGGGTCCCACGAGCAGTACTTC
clone_size: many; j_call: TRBJ1-1; d_call: NA; v_call: TRBV5-1; cdr3_aa: CASSLNSFLAEAFF; cdr3_nt: TGCGCCAGCAGCTTAAATTCCTTTTTAGCTGAAGCTTTCTTT
clone_size: NA; j_call: TRBJ2-1; d_call: TRBD2; v_call: TRBV7-9; cdr3_aa: CASSGGLAGGQNEQFF; cdr3_nt: TGTGCCAGCAGCGGGGGACTAGCGGGAGGGCAGAATGAGCAGTTCTTC
clone_size: many; j_call: TRBJ1-1; d_call: NA; v_call: TRBV6-1; cdr3_aa: CASRPPTAEAFF; cdr3_nt: TGTGCCAGCAGGCCGCCGACAGCTGAAGCTTTCTTT
clone_size: few; j_call: TRBJ2-2; d_call: NA; v_call: TRBV15; cdr3_aa: CATSRSRLGELFF; cdr3_nt: TGTGCCACCAGCAGATCCCGACTCGGGGAGCTGTTTTTT
clone_size: NA; j_call: TRBJ2-7; d_call: TRBD1; v_call: TRBV2; cdr3_aa: CASSDPTGVVHEQYF; cdr3_nt: TGTGCCAGCAGTGATCCCACAGGGGTTGTCCACGAGCAGTACTTC